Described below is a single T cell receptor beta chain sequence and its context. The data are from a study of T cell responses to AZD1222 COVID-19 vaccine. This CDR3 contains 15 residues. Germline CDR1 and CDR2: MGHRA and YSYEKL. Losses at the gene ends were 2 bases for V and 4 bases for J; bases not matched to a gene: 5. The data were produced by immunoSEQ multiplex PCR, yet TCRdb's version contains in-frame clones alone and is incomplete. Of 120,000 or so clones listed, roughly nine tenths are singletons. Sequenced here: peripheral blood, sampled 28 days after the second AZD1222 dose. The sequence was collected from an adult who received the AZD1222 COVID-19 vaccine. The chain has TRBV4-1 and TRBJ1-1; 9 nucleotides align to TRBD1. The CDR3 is CASSQPTGGRTEAFF. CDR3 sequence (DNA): TGCGCCAGCAGCCAACCAACAGGGGGCCGCACTGAAGCTTTCTTT.